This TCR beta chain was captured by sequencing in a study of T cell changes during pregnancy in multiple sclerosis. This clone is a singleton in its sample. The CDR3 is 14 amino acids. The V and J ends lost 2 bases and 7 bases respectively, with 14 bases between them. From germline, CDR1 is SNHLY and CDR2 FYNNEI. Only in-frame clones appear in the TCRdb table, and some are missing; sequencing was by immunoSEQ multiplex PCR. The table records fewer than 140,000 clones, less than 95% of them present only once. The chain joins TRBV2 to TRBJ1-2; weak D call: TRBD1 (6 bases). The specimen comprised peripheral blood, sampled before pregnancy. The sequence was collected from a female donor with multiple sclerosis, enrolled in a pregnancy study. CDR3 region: CASSESGRGGGYTF. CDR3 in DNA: TGTGCCAGCAGTGAATCAGGCCGAGGGGGTGGCTACACCTTC.